This TCR beta chain was observed in a study of T cells in Graves' hyperthyroidism and ophthalmopathy. This clonotype turned up a few times. RNA transcripts yielded amplified TCR beta CDR3 regions. HTBI primers were the set used in a first-round RT-PCR of the TCR CDR3. MiXCR, run by TCRdb on the multiplex PCR reads, gives a single entry per CDR3 protein. The profile shows 340,000 or so distinct CDR3 sequences, roughly 20% of them singletons. The authors obtained PBMCs from 10 ml of fresh peripheral blood. The V gene lost 0 bases and the J gene lost 5 bases, with 13 bases spanning the gap. Germline values: CDR1 SGHAT, CDR2 FQDESV (reference sequence). This CDR3 region has 15 residues.

The rearrangement joins TRBV11-1 to TRBJ1-1; D might be TRBD1 (5 bases). The clonotype originates from a woman aged 50 to 65 with Graves' hyperthyroidism. Sequenced sample: blood. The CDR3 DNA reads TGTGCCAGCAGCTTAGCGCGGAGGGGTTCAACTGAAGCTTTCTTT. Its protein product is CASSLARRGSTEAFF.